These 31 T cell receptor beta chains were sequenced from one sample in a study of CD8+ T cells in alopecia areata. Following RNA extraction, reverse transcription yielded cDNA that acted as the sequencing template. TCRdb's table, derived via immunoSEQ multiplex PCR, lists solely in-frame clones and lacks some. The profile shows fewer than 80,000 clones, about three fifths of them singletons. The sequences come from CD8+ T cells sorted from blood, collected at week 0. These receptors all come from a human donor with alopecia areata.

The chain employs TRBV29-1 and TRBJ2-3; perhaps TRBD1 as D (6 bases). V dropped 4 bases and J dropped 7 bases, with 15 bases sitting between them. The germline CDR1 and CDR2 sequences are SQVTM and ANQGSEA. CDR3 length equals 13 residues. CDR3 DNA sequence: TGCAGCGTTGGTGTGGGGGCCTGGAATACGCAGTATTTT. Protein: CSVGVGAWNTQYF.

This clone was seen once. The J gene is TRBJ2-3, the V gene TRBV11-2; D not resolved. CDR1 is SGHAT, CDR2 FQNNGV, per germline. Trimming pared 3 bases from V and 2 bases from J, leaving 6 bases between. This CDR3 is 13 amino acids long. This CDR3 reads CASSFLDTDTQYF. The CDR3, as DNA: TGTGCCAGCAGCTTTTTAGACACAGATACGCAGTATTTT.

The J gene is TRBJ1-2, the V gene TRBV7-2; no clear D gene. This CDR3 has 14 amino acids. Trimming left V 3 bases short and J 1 base short, with 9 bases between. Germline lookup yields CDR1 SGHTA and CDR2 FQGNSA. CDR3 bases: TGTGCCAGCAGCTTTTTCGGGTTTAACTATGGCTACACCTTC. Protein product: CASSFFGFNYGYTF. Drawing the rest from reference TRBV7-2 and TRBJ1-2, the complete variable domain is GAGVSQSPSNKVTEKGKDVELRCDPISGHTALYWYRQSLGQGLEFLIYFQGNSAPDKSGLPSDRFSAERTGGSVSTLTIQRTQQEDSAVYLCASSFFGFNYGYTFGSGTRLTVV.

The CDR3: CASSPRDRPYEQYF. CDR3 nucleotide sequence: TGTGCCAGCAGTCCTCGGGACAGACCCTACGAGCAGTACTTC. V is TRBV28 and J is TRBJ2-7, with 7 bases matching TRBD1. This CDR3 region has 14 residues. Trimming took 5 bases from V and 2 from J; bases not matched to a gene: 6. Germline V gene lookup returns CDR1 MDHEN and CDR2 SYDVKM.

There are a few counts of this clone. V usage is TRBV7-9 and J usage is TRBJ2-5; 8 bases agree with TRBD2. The CDR3 length is 15 residues. CDR1 SEHNR and CDR2 FQNEAQ come from the germline V gene (reference sequence). The J segment lost 5 bases and the V segment lost 3 bases, leaving 8 bases of the junction unmatched. As DNA, the CDR3 is TGTGCCAGCAGCTTTATCGGGAGGGCCGGGGAGACCCAGTACTTC. It translates to CASSFIGRAGETQYF.

V usage is TRBV9 and J usage is TRBJ1-1, with D maybe TRBD1 (5 bases). Germline V gene sequence: CDR1 SGDLS, CDR2 YYNGEE. The CDR3 is made up of 13 amino acids. V lost 0 bases, J lost 5 bases, and 8 bases lay in between. The CDR3 is CASSVGGRTEAFF. The CDR3 coding sequence is TGTGCCAGCAGCGTAGGGGGGAGAACTGAAGCTTTCTTT.

The chain joins TRBV29-1 to TRBJ2-3; TRBD2 aligns across 11 bases. The CDR3 sequence is 16 residues long. V was clipped by 4 bases and J by 1 base; unmatched bases: 7. Per germline, CDR1 SQVTM and CDR2 ANQGSEA. The CDR3 sequence: CSVVLGLAGGTDTQYF. Written as DNA, the CDR3 is TGCAGCGTTGTACTCGGACTAGCGGGCGGCACAGATACGCAGTATTTT.

V is TRBV29-1 and J is TRBJ1-1, with TRBD1 matching 7 bases. Trimming took 8 bases from V and 2 from J; bases not matched to a gene: 8. The CDR3 runs to 13 residues. CDR1 and CDR2 (germline): SQVTM, ANQGSEA. The CDR3 reads CSTPGQINTEAFF. The CDR3 DNA follows: TGCAGCACTCCGGGACAGATTAACACTGAAGCTTTCTTT.

V gene TRBV4-1 combines with J gene TRBJ2-7, with no clear D. From germline, CDR1 is MGHRA and CDR2 YSYEKL. The germline V and J ends were trimmed by 4 bases and 1 base, with 14 bases remaining between them. This CDR3 contains 15 residues. CDR3 sequence (DNA): TGCGCCAGCAGCCCGTCCCCCAGGAATTCCTACGAGCAGTACTTC. The encoded protein is CASSPSPRNSYEQYF.

The rearrangement uses TRBV29-1 and TRBJ1-4; D gene ambiguous. The CDR3 consists of 12 residues. Germline lookup yields CDR1 SQVTM and CDR2 ANQGSEA. Trimming stripped 7 bases from V and 6 bases from J, with 12 bases between. Written as DNA, the CDR3 is TGCAGCGCCCCGGGAGAGGATGAAAAACTGTTTTTT. Translating gives CSAPGEDEKLFF. The full variable domain, with the rest looked up from reference TRBV29-1 and TRBJ1-4, is SAVISQKPSRDICQRGTSLTIQCQVDSQVTMMFWYRQQPGQSLTLIATANQGSEATYESGFVIDKFPISRPNLTFSTLTVSNMSPEDSSIYLCSAPGEDEKLFFGSGTQLSVL.

This clone was seen only a few times. This rearrangement joins TRBV7-9 to TRBJ2-5; a possible D gene is TRBD2 (6 bases). Germline values: CDR1 SEHNR, CDR2 FQNEAQ (reference sequence). This CDR3 has 17 residues. V dropped 5 bases and J dropped 5 bases, with 24 bases sitting between them. CDR3 amino acids: CASSRSGGKGGMETQYF. The CDR3 DNA reads as TGTGCCAGCAGCCGATCCGGGGGAAAGGGCGGAATGGAGACCCAGTACTTC.

V usage is TRBV27 and J usage is TRBJ1-6; 8 nucleotides agree with TRBD1. This CDR3 is built from 15 residues. Germline trimming cut 5 bases from V and 7 bases from J; bases unmatched to any gene: 7. From germline, CDR1 is MNHEY and CDR2 SMNVEV (reference sequence). CDR3 bases: TGTGCCAGCAGTGTACAGGGGGAGGGCAATTCACCCCTCCACTTT. This sequence encodes CASSVQGEGNSPLHF.

The chain employs TRBV7-2 and TRBJ2-7; 8 bases fit TRBD2. Germline V lookup: CDR1 SGHTA, CDR2 FQGNSA. The junction had 9 bases not matched to a gene; V was cut back by 6 bases and J by 2 bases. The CDR3 loop spans 15 amino acids. This CDR3 is CASSPMAGGAYEQYF. CDR3 bases: TGTGCCAGCAGTCCGATGGCGGGGGGAGCCTACGAGCAGTACTTC.

The chain has TRBV4-1 and TRBJ2-1; 10 nucleotides align to TRBD2. Germline V gene data show CDR1 as MGHRA and CDR2 as YSYEKL. V gave up 0 bases and J gave up 10 bases; unmatched junction bases: 6. This CDR3 has 15 residues. CDR3 region: CASSQETTSGWEQFF. CDR3 DNA sequence: TGCGCCAGCAGCCAAGAAACGACTAGCGGGTGGGAGCAGTTCTTC.

The chain links TRBV27 to TRBJ2-5; the D is unclear. The CDR3 length is 13 residues. V was shortened by 3 bases and J by 2 bases, with 7 bases between the two germline ends. Per the germline V gene, CDR1 is MNHEY and CDR2 is SMNVEV (reference sequence). CDR3 in DNA: TGTGCCAGCAGTTTCGGGCAGCAAGAGACCCAGTACTTC. It is translated as CASSFGQQETQYF.

The V and J genes are TRBV5-6 and TRBJ2-2, with D unclear. CDR3 length: 12 amino acids. The ends were cut back, 4 bases at V and 3 bases at J, with 4 bases in the middle. Looked up from germline, CDR1 is SGHDT and CDR2 is YYEEEE. The CDR3 DNA follows: TGTGCCAGCAGCGGGGACACCGGGGAGCTGTTTTTT. This gives the protein CASSGDTGELFF.

Note on this clone: The sample has other DNA sequences that encode this CDR3 too. The V gene is TRBV20-1, the J gene TRBJ2-7, with D tentatively TRBD2 (6 bases). From germline, CDR1 is DFQATT and CDR2 SNEGSKA (reference sequence). The CDR3 length is 11 residues. The ends were cut back, 6 bases at V and 4 bases at J, with 10 bases in the middle. The CDR3 DNA is TGCAGTGCGAGGGCGGGGTACGAGCAGTACTTC. This sequence encodes CSARAGYEQYF.

The chain couples TRBV29-1 to TRBJ1-2; D is undetermined. The CDR3 totals 12 residues. The germline V gene has CDR1 SQVTM and CDR2 ANQGSEA. Trimming left V 7 bases short and J 8 bases short, with 17 bases between. The CDR3: CSARAGPEGYTF. DNA of the CDR3: TGCAGCGCTCGGGCGGGCCCCGAGGGCTACACCTTC.

This chain links TRBV13 with TRBJ1-6; no clear D. Trimming pared 4 bases from V and 7 bases from J, leaving 17 bases between. Germline V gene sequence: CDR1 PRHDT, CDR2 FYEKMQ (reference sequence). The CDR3 contains 16 residues. Written as DNA, the CDR3 is TGTGCCAGCAGCTACTGGACGGGGTCTTGGAATTCACCCCTCCACTTT. Encoded protein: CASSYWTGSWNSPLHF.

The gene calls are TRBV25-1 and TRBJ2-7, with D perhaps matching TRBD1 (6 bases). V gave up 3 bases and J gave up 3 bases, with 9 bases separating them. The CDR3 has 13 residues. Germline CDR1 is MGHDK and CDR2 is SYGVNS. CDR3 bases: TGTGCCAGCAGTGACACAGGGTACTACGAGCAGTACTTC. This encodes CASSDTGYYEQYF.

This chain connects TRBV7-8 to TRBJ2-1, with D uncertain. The CDR3 has 12 amino acids. Per the germline V gene, CDR1 is SGHVS and CDR2 is FQNEAQ. The V and J ends lost 5 bases and 4 bases respectively, with 6 bases between them. The CDR3 is CASSTTYNEQFF. The CDR3 bases are TGTGCCAGCAGCACCACATACAATGAGCAGTTCTTC.

V gene TRBV15 combines with J gene TRBJ1-1; D call uncertain. Germline CDR1 and CDR2: LNHNV and YYDKDF (reference sequence). The CDR3 runs 13 residues. Trimming pared 1 base from V and 4 bases from J, leaving 7 bases between. DNA of the CDR3: TGTGCCACCAGCAGAGGACTGCTCACTGAAGCTTTCTTT. This codes for CATSRGLLTEAFF.

In this sample, this clone turned up a few times. The chain couples TRBV4-1 to TRBJ1-2; D may be TRBD1 (5 bases). V was trimmed by 3 bases and J by 8 bases, leaving 16 bases between them. The CDR3 contains 14 residues. In germline, CDR1 is MGHRA, CDR2 YSYEKL. The CDR3 DNA sequence: TGCGCCAGCAGCCACATCACGGAGGGACTCGGCTACACCTTC. Translating gives CASSHITEGLGYTF.

The V and J genes are TRBV29-1 and TRBJ2-7, with TRBD1 matching over 7 bases. The CDR3 is made up of 13 amino acids. V was pared by 2 bases and J by 1 base, with 2 bases of the junction left unmatched. The V gene's germline CDR1 is SQVTM and CDR2 ANQGSEA. CDR3 DNA: TGCAGCGTTGAACAGGGGGAGTCCTACGAGCAGTACTTC. Its protein is CSVEQGESYEQYF.

The CDR3, as DNA: TGTGCCAGCAGTGAGGACAGGGGGGGACAGCCCCAGCATTTT. The encoded protein is CASSEDRGGQPQHF. The chain is built from TRBV27 and TRBJ1-5, with 10 bases fitting TRBD1. There are 14 residues in the CDR3. The germline gives CDR1 MNHEY, CDR2 SMNVEV (reference sequence). Trimming removed 5 bases from V and 7 bases from J; junction bases left unmatched: 5.

The V and J genes are TRBV5-1 and TRBJ2-2; 8 bases are a match to TRBD2. After removal of 3 bases from V and 6 bases from J, the junction contained 10 bases not matched to a gene. Per the germline V gene, CDR1 is SGHRS and CDR2 is YFSETQ. This CDR3 is built from 16 residues. CDR3 region: CASSSPKGLAPGELFF. CDR3 in DNA: TGCGCCAGCAGCTCTCCAAAAGGACTAGCACCCGGGGAGCTGTTTTTT.

The chain employs TRBV5-6 and TRBJ1-5, with D unclear. The CDR3 contains 14 residues. Germline CDR1 is SGHDT and CDR2 is YYEEEE. V was shortened by 4 bases and J by 7 bases, with 15 bases between the two germline ends. CDR3 amino acids: CASSNGAGNQPQHF. CDR3 bases: TGTGCCAGCAGCAACGGCGCAGGAAACCAGCCCCAGCATTTT.

Only a few counts were recorded for this clone. This chain connects TRBV18 to TRBJ1-4; D ambiguous. The CDR3 totals 14 residues. Germline V lookup: CDR1 KGHSH, CDR2 LQKENI. V lost 4 bases and J lost 5, with 11 bases in between. The CDR3 region is CASSQRRQNEKLFF. CDR3 in DNA: TGTGCCAGCTCACAACGTAGGCAGAATGAAAAACTGTTTTTT.

This sequence joins TRBV6-5 and TRBJ2-7, with 7 nucleotides matching TRBD2. The germline CDR1 and CDR2 sequences are MNHEY and SVGAGI. Trimming took 2 bases from V and 2 from J; bases not matched to a gene: 0. The CDR3 totals 13 residues. The CDR3 loop reads CASSYGLAYEQYF. The CDR3 DNA is TGTGCCAGCAGTTACGGACTAGCCTACGAGCAGTACTTC.

This clone occurred a few times. This sequence joins TRBV15 and TRBJ2-1, with D uncertain. Per the germline V gene, CDR1 is LNHNV and CDR2 is YYDKDF (reference sequence). The CDR3 loop spans 13 amino acids. Trimming took off 4 bases at V and 4 bases at J, with 8 bases between the two ends. As DNA, the CDR3 is TGTGCCACCAGCACAGGAGCTTACAATGAGCAGTTCTTC. Its translation: CATSTGAYNEQFF.

This clone has only one observation. The sample holds other DNA sequences that translate to the same CDR3. V and J are TRBV30 and TRBJ2-7; TRBD1 agrees at 10 bases. V was pared by 2 bases and J by 4 bases, with 2 bases of the junction left unmatched. This CDR3 has 13 amino acids. Germline V gene data show CDR1 as GTSNPN and CDR2 as SVGIG (reference sequence). The CDR3 sequence is CAWSPGQGYEQYF. The CDR3 bases are TGTGCCTGGAGTCCGGGACAGGGGTACGAGCAGTACTTC.